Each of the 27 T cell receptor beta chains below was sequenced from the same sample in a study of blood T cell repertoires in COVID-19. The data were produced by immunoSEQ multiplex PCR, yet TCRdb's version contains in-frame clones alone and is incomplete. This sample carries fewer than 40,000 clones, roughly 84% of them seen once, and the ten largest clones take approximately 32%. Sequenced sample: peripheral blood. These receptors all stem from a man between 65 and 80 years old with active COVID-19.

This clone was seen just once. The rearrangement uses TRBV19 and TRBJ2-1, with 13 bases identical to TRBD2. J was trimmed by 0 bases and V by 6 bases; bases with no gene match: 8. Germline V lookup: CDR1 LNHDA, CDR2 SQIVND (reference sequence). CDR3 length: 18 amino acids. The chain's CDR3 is CASSSRLAGGVSYNEQFF. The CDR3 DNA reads TGTGCCAGTAGCTCTCGACTAGCGGGAGGAGTCTCCTACAATGAGCAGTTCTTC.

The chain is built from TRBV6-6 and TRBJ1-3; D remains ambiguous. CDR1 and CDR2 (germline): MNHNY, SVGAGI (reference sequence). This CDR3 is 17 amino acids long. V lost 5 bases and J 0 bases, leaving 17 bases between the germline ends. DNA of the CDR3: TGTGCCAGCAGTCCCCCCTTTGGGGAGTACTCTGGAAACACCATATATTTT. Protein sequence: CASSPPFGEYSGNTIYF.

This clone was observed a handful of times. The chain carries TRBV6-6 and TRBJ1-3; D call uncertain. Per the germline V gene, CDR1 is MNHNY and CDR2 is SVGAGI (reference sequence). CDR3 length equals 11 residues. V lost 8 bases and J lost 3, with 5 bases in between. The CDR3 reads CASLLGNTIYF. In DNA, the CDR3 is TGTGCCAGCCTCCTTGGAAACACCATATATTTT.

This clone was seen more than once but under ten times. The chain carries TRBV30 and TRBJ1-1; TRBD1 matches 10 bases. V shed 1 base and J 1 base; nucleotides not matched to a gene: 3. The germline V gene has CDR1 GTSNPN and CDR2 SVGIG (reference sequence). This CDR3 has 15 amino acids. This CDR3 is CAWSAGTGANTEAFF. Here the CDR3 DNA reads TGTGCCTGGAGTGCAGGGACAGGGGCGAACACTGAAGCTTTCTTT.

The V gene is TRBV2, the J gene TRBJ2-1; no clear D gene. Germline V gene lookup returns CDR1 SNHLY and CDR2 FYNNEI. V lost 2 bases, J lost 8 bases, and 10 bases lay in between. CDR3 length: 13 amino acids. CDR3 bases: TGTGCCAGCAGTGAACTCCTTCGGGATGAGCAGTTCTTC. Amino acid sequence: CASSELLRDEQFF.

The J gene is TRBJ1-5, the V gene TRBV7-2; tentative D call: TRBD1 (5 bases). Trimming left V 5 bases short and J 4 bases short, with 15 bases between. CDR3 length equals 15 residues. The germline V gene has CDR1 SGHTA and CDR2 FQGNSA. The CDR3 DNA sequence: TGTGCCAGCAGCCCCGACAGCACAATTAATCAGCCCCAGCATTTT. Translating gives CASSPDSTINQPQHF. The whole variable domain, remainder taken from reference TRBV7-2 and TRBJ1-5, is GAGVSQSPSNKVTEKGKDVELRCDPISGHTALYWYRQSLGQGLEFLIYFQGNSAPDKSGLPSDRFSAERTGGSVSTLTIQRTQQEDSAVYLCASSPDSTINQPQHFGDGTRLSIL.

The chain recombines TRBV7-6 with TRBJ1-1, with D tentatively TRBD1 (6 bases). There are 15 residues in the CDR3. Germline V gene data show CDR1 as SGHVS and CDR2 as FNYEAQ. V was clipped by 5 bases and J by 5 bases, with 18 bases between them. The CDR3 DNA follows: TGTGCCAGCAGCCAAAGGGCGGGGGGGCAAACTGAAGCTTTCTTT. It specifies CASSQRAGGQTEAFF.

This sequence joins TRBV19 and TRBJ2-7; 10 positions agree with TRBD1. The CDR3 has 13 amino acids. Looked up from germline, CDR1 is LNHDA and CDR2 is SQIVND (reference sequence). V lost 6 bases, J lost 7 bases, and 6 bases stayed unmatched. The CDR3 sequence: CASSGTGASEQYF. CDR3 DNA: TGTGCCAGTAGCGGGACAGGGGCGAGTGAGCAGTACTTC.

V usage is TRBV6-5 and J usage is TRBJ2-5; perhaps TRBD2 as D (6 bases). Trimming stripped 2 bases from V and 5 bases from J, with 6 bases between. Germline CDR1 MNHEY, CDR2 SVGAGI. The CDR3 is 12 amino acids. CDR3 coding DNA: TGTGCCAGCAGTTACCGGGGGGAGACCCAGTACTTC. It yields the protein CASSYRGETQYF.

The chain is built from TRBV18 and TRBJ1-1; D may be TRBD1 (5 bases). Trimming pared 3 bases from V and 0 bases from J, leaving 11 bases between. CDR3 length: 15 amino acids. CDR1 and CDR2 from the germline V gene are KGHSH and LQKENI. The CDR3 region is CASSPGRGVNTEAFF. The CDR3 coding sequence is TGTGCCAGCTCACCGGGACGCGGGGTGAACACTGAAGCTTTCTTT.

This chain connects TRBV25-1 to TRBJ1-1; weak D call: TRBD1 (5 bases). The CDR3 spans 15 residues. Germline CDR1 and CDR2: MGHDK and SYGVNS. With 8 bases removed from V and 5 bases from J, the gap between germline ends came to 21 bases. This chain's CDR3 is CASARTTGSRTEAFF. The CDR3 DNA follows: TGTGCCAGCGCACGCACTACAGGCTCTCGGACTGAAGCTTTCTTT.

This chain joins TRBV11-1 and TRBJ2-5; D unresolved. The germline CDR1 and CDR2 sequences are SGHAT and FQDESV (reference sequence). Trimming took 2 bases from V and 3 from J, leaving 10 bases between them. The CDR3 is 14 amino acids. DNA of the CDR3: TGTGCCAGCAGCTTAAGGAACAGAGAAGAGACCCAGTACTTC. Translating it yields CASSLRNREETQYF.

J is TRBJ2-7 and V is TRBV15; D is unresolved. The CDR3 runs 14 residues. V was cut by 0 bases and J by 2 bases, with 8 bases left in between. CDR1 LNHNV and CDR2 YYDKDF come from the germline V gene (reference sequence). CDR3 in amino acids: CATSRDAHTYEQYF. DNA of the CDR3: TGTGCCACCAGCAGAGATGCCCACACCTACGAGCAGTACTTC.

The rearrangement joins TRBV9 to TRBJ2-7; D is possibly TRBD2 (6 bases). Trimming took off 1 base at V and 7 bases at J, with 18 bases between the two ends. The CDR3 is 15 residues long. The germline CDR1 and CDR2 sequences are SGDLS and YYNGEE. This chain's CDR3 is CASSVNGADAGEQYF. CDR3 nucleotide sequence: TGTGCCAGCAGCGTAAACGGGGCGGATGCGGGAGAGCAGTACTTC.

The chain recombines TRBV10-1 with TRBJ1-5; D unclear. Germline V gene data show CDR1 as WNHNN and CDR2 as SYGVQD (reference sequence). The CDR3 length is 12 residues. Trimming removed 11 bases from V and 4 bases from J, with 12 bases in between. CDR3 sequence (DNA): TGCGCCGCCCGACCGGGTAATCAGCCCCAGCATTTT. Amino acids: CAARPGNQPQHF.

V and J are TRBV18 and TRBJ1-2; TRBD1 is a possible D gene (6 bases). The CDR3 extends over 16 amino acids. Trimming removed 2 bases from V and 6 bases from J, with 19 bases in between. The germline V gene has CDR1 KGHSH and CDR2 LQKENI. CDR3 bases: TGTGCCAGCTCACCAGCCATTGATGCGGGGGCAAATGGCTACACCTTC. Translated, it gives CASSPAIDAGANGYTF.

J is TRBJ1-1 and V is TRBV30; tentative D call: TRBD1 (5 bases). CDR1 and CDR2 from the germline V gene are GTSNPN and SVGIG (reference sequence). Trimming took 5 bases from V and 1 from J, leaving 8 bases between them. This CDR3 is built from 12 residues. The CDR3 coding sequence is TGTGCCTGGGGGACGGGGAACACTGAAGCTTTCTTT. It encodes CAWGTGNTEAFF. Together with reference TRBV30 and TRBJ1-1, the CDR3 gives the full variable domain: SQTIHQWPATLVQPVGSPLSLECTVEGTSNPNLYWYRQAAGRGLQLLFYSVGIGQISSEVPQNLSASRPQDRQFILSSKKLLLSDSGFYLCAWGTGNTEAFFGQGTRLTVV.

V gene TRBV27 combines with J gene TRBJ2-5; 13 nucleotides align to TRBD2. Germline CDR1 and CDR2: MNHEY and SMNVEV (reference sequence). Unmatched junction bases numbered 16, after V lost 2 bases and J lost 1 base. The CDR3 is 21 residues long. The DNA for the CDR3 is TGTGCCAGCAGTTTAACCCCCGCCGGACTAGCGGGAGTAGGGGCCCAAGAGACCCAGTACTTC. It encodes CASSLTPAGLAGVGAQETQYF.

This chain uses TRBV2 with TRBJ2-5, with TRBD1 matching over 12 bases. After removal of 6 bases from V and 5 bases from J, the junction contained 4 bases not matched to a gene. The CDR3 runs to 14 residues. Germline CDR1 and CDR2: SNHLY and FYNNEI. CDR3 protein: CASRRDRGRETQYF. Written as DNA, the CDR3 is TGTGCCAGCAGACGGGACAGGGGGCGGGAGACCCAGTACTTC.

CDR3 DNA: TGTGCCAGCAGGCCCTCTCCGGGACAGGTGACTGAAGCTTTCTTT. This encodes CASRPSPGQVTEAFF. The chain employs TRBV3-1 (or the pseudogene TRBV3-2) and TRBJ1-1; 8 bases agree with TRBD1. This CDR3 has 15 residues. Per germline, CDR1 LGHDT and CDR2 YNNKEL (reference sequence). Germline trimming cut 6 bases from V and 5 bases from J; bases unmatched to any gene: 11.

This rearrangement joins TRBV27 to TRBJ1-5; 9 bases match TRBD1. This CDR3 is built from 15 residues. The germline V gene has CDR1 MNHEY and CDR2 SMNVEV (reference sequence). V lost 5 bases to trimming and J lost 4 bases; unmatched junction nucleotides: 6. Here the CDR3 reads CASSARTGANQPQHF. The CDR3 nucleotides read TGTGCCAGCAGTGCTCGGACAGGGGCTAATCAGCCCCAGCATTTT.

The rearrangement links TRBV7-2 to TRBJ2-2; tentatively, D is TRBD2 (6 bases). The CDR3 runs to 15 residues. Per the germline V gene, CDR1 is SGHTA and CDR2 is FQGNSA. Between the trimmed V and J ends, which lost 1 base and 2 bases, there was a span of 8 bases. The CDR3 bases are TGTGCCAGCAGCTTAGGTAGCGGAAACACCGGGGAGCTGTTTTTT. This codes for CASSLGSGNTGELFF.

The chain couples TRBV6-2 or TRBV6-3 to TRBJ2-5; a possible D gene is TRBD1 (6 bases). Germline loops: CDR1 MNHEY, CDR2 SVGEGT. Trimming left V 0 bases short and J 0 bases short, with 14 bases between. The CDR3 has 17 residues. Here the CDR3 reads CASSYSFGRGYQETQYF. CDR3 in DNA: TGTGCCAGCAGTTACTCGTTTGGTAGGGGGTACCAAGAGACCCAGTACTTC.

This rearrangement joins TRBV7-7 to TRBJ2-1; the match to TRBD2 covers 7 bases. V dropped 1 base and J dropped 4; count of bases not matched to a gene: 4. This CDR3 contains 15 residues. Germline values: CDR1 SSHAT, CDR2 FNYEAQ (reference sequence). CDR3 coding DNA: TGTGCCAGCAGCTTAGAGCCCGGGGGGTACAATGAGCAGTTCTTC. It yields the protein CASSLEPGGYNEQFF.

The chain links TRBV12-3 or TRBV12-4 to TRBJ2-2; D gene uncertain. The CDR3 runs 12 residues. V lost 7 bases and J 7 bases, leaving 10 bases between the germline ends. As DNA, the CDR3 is TGTGCCAGCAAGCGTCTTATCGGGGAGCTGTTTTTT. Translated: CASKRLIGELFF.

The CDR3 is CASSQDRGFYEQYF. The CDR3, as DNA: TGCGCCAGCAGCCAGGACAGGGGTTTTTACGAGCAGTACTTC. This rearrangement joins TRBV5-1 to TRBJ2-7, with TRBD1 matching over 9 bases. The trim removed 4 bases at V and 4 bases at J, leaving 6 bases unmatched. The germline gives CDR1 SGHRS, CDR2 YFSETQ. This CDR3 has 14 residues.

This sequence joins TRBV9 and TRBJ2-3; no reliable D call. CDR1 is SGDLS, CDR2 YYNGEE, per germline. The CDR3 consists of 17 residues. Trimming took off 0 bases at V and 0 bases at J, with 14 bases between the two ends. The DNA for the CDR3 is TGTGCCAGCAGCGTAGAGAGCAGAACTACTAGCACAGATACGCAGTATTTT. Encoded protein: CASSVESRTTSTDTQYF.